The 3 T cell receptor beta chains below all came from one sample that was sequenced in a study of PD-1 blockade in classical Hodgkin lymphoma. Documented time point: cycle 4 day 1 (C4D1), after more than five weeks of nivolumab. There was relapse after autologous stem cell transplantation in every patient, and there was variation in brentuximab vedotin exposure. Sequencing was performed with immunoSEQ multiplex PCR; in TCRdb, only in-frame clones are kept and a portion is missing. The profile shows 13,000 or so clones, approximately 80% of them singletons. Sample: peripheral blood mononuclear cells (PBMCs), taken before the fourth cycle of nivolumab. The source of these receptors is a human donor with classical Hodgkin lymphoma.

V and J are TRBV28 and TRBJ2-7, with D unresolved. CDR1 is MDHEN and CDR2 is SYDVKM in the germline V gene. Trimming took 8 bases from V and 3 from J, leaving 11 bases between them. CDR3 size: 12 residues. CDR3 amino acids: CASENPVYEQYF. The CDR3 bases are TGTGCCAGCGAAAATCCCGTCTACGAGCAGTACTTC.

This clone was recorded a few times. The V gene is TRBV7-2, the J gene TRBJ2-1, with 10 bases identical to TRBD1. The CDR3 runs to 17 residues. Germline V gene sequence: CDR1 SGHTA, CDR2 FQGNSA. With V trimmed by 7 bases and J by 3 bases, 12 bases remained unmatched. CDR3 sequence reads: CASTRRGTGAYYNEQFF. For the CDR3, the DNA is TGTGCCAGCACCCGGAGGGGGACAGGGGCCTACTACAATGAGCAGTTCTTC.

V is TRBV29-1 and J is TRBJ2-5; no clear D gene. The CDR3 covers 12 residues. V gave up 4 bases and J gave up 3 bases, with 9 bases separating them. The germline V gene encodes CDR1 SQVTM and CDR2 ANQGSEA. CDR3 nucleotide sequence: TGCAGCGTTGCCTGGCAAAAAGAGACCCAGTACTTC. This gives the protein CSVAWQKETQYF.